In its sample, the clone carrying this TCR beta chain was seen a few times. What it binds is not known. J lost 7 bases, V lost 5 bases, and 12 bases had no gene match. CDR3 length equals 17 residues. Germline-derived CDR1 and CDR2 are MDHEN and SYDVKM. The use of a sample-barcoded 5' primer and a J-beta primer mix characterized a second PCR of about 7 to 12 cycles. Each CDR3 protein is one row after TCRdb ran MiXCR on the 5' RACE reads. The sample shows 800,000 to 1,300,000 distinct CDR3 sequences, approximately 25% of them seen only once. The sample originates from a study of blood T cells in healthy people across ages. General study results and limits: PBMCs were not sorted, which prevented a conclusive comparison of naive versus antigen-experienced cells.

This same sample was also taken into another study, of T cells of mothers and their children. As that report states: Added by the second PCR's M1S primer were sample barcodes and 2-4 random nucleotides.

The sequence derives from a girl aged 2-10 years in good health. The specimen was blood. This chain joins TRBV28 and TRBJ2-1; 12 positions agree with TRBD2. CDR3 protein: CASSPPELAGGQNEQFF. The CDR3 coding sequence is TGTGCCAGCAGTCCCCCCGAACTAGCGGGAGGTCAAAATGAGCAGTTCTTC. The whole variable domain, remainder taken from reference TRBV28 and TRBJ2-1, is DVKVTQSSRYLVKRTGEKVFLECVQDMDHENMFWYRQDPGLGLRLIYFSYDVKMKEKGDIPEGYSVSREKKERFSLILESASTNQTSMYLCASSPPELAGGQNEQFFGPGTRLTVL.